This T cell receptor beta chain was sequenced during a study of cytomegalovirus exposure and HLA in healthy donors. The PCR had 60 Vbeta and 13 Jbeta primers. Sequenced by immunoSEQ multiplex PCR; TCRdb stores in-frame clones only, minus some. The sample includes roughly 45,000 clones, 51% of them seen just once. Germline values: CDR1 MDHEN, CDR2 SYDVKM. V dropped 6 bases and J dropped 5 bases, with 10 bases sitting between them. The CDR3 length is 13 residues. The study's findings and limits: Most of the TCR beta V segments (in an earlier analysis) were productive either about 87% or about 30% of the time. At a 0.05 false discovery rate, a later analysis found over 15,000 TCR beta sequences to be associated with HLA alleles.

As to this clone: Its antigen is undetermined.

The sample taken for sequencing was PBMCs. This TCR derives from a man aged 60 to 69 in good health and CMV-seronegative. The rearrangement links TRBV28 to TRBJ1-4, with TRBD1 as a possible D gene (6 bases). CDR3 nucleotide sequence: TGTGCCAGCAGGGACAGAGCGAATGAAAAACTGTTTTTT. It codes for CASRDRANEKLFF.